This T cell receptor beta chain was recovered during a study of T cell responses to AZD1222 COVID-19 vaccine (dated by TCRdb to 2020 to 2022). With respect to the entire study: TCR sequencing was performed for roughly 250 trial participants, of whom around 210 were given two doses of AZD1222 and around 25 were given two doses of MenACWY control vaccine. Trial participants were enrolled into age subgroups of 18-55, 56-69 and 70-plus years, which contained around 140, 26 and 57 TCR-sequenced participants, respectively.

Study-wide findings and limitations: Spike-specific TCR breadth and depth rose significantly after two AZD1222 doses compared with day 0 and with MenACWY recipients. The whole spike protein was spanned by vaccine-associated CD4 TCRs, and dominant responses were seen in regions 160-218 and 743-854. Only five to seven AZD1222 recipients were SARS-CoV-2 seropositive at baseline, limiting conclusions about previously exposed vaccinees. In the small 56-69-year group, the increase in depth fell short of significance, most likely because of low power. Epitopes outside the regions mutated in the B.1.351 and B.1.1.7 variants were reportedly recognized by nearly half of the unique spike-specific TCRs. Participants were mostly white British and included more females than males, and it was suggested by the authors that clonal diversity may have been underestimated. Because no day 14 peak-response samples were available, the repertoires could be characterized only after the peak T cell response.

What this sample's time point label stands for: about 28 days (+/-7) after the second vaccine dose. In the paper's terms, the treatment or condition label means: meningococcal conjugate vaccine given as trial control. Vaccinee samples were obtained from the UK trials COV001 and COV002, which included a single-blind randomized controlled phase 2/3 trial of AZD1222 (ChAdOx1 nCoV-19) in healthy adults. For TCRbeta chain sequencing, PBMC samples from trial participants were taken at day 0 and at day 28 after the second dose. The CDR3 regions of human TCRbeta chains were analyzed by immunosequencing. In the authors' own workflow: Repertoire TCRs were matched against a reference library of SARS-CoV-2-specific TCRs generated with the MIRA antigen-specificity platform. Breadth was defined as the fraction of unique TCRs that were SARS-CoV-2-associated, and depth was defined as the fraction of total T cells that were SARS-CoV-2-associated. Using the MIRA data, each spike-specific TCR was assigned both to the spike region to which the TCR was reactive and to a CD4 or CD8 class. Log10-transformed breadth and depth values were compared by one-way ANOVA with Sidak's multiple comparisons tests. TCRdb limited this immuneACCESS table to in-frame rearrangements with V and J called. A share of clones is missing; checked studies link under half to unresolved V genes, and the rest is unexplained. V and J calls and clone size are those listed in that table; D and trimming were worked out from the DNA. Recorded for this sample are under 50,000 clones; around 77% of them occurred a single time. Roughly 20% of the sample belongs to the ten largest clones.

Turning to this clone: The target of this receptor is not known. One base away there is no much larger clone; base qualities are not given.

The germline V gene encodes CDR1 MNHEY and CDR2 SMNVEV (reference sequence). The CDR3 starts with the cysteine, ends with the phenylalanine, and has 18 residues. Only the CDR3 DNA stays, 54 bases, in frame from base 1. Unmatched junction bases come to 14, with V trimmed by 6 bases and J by 2 bases. The V and J genes are TRBV27 and TRBJ2-7; 12 bases in the junction line up with TRBD2. Sequenced material: peripheral blood, taken 28 days after the second dose of the MenACWY control vaccine. This receptor was obtained from an adult who received the MenACWY meningococcal vaccine as a control. The DNA is as follows: TGTGCCAGCAGCCGAAAGAGCACGACTAGCGGGAGAACCTACGAGCAGTACTTC. Its amino acids are CASSRKSTTSGRTYEQYF.